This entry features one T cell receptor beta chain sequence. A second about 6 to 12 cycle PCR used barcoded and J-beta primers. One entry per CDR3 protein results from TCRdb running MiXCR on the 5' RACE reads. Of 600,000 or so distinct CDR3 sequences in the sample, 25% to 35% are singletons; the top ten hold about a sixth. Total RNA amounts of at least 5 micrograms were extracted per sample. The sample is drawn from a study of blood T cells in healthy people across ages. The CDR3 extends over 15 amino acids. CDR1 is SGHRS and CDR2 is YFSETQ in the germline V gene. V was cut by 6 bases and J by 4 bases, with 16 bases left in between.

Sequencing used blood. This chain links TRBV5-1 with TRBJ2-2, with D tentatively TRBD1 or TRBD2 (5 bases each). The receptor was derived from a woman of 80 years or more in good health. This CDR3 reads CASTRAGGGTGELFF. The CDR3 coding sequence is TGCGCCAGCACTAGGGCCGGTGGGGGCACCGGGGAGCTGTTTTTT.